This TCR beta chain stems from a study of HIV-infected children after antiretroviral therapy interruption (dated by TCRdb to 2018 to 2020). Study-level background: The study included eight children, four on planned treatment interruption and four on continuous treatment, and all eight had a CD4+ count above 500 and a viral load below 50 copies/ml. Exposure to EBV and CMV had been recorded for most participating children. A median age of about 9.5 years was recorded in the interruption group, and a median age of roughly 8 years was recorded in the continuous treatment group. TCR repertoires were compared between children on planned treatment interruption and children on continuous antiretroviral treatment, alongside thymic output measurements. For the continuous-treatment arm, samples from the corresponding weeks 0, 48 and 150 were analyzed. In the interruption arm, samples were obtained at week 0, week 12, end of interruption (week 24 or 48), and about 3 years after study end. Paper-wide results and their limitations: The naive CD4+ Gini coefficient rose by the end of treatment interruption, suggesting clonal expansion, and returned to baseline by 3 years. In the naive CD4+ repertoires of PTI patients, CDR3 sharing between time points dropped after the start of interruption, while many sequences were shared between the end of interruption and 3 years later. Sorted CD45RA+ naive cells might include minor non-naive CD45RA+ populations such as EMRA or stem memory cells. The low number of patients is regarded as a limitation, and the data should be interpreted with caution.

The sample's treatment or condition label, decoded: PENTA 11 planned treatment interruption arm or continuous ART arm. Participants were children from the United Kingdom aged 2 to 15 years who had received at least three-drug ART for at least 24 weeks. Cryopreserved PBMCs containing at least 5 million viable cells were needed, and a handful of candidate patients were excluded because their viable PBMC yield was low. Using a FACSAria III cell sorter, naive CD4+ CD45RA+ CD45RO- T cells were FACS-sorted out of thawed PBMCs. The sorted cells were fixed, and RNA was then extracted with the RNeasy FFPE kit and afterward with the RNeasy Micro kit. CDR1 is given as SGHRS and CDR2 as YFSETQ, both from the germline V gene. The CDR3 runs 13 amino acids, cysteine and phenylalanine included. Just CDR3 DNA is preserved here, 39 bases in frame from base 1. V was cut back by 2 bases and J by 3 bases, leaving a gap of 9 bases between them.

This clonotype was counted at least ten times. Its antigen specificity is not known. There are no base qualities to consult, and no much larger clone falls within one base. The library was obtained by 3' RACE. TCR libraries were built from RNA using a 3' RACE protocol with unique molecular identifiers to correct PCR amplification bias. Amplicon libraries were pooled in groups of up to roughly 12 and sequenced on an Illumina MiSeq using v2 2x250 paired-end chemistry. Concerning the study's data processing: Decombinator was used to process the reads, assigning V and J genes and CDR3 and applying barcode-based correction of errors and PCR bias. Repertoires were subsampled to equal depth before Gini coefficients were calculated with the R ineq package. CDR3 similarity was assessed with GLIPH, Hamming distance and a shared triplet metric. TCRdb reanalyzed the raw reads on its own, using fastp at Q25 for trimming and MiXCR for clone calling, and kept in-frame beta chains. Rows are combined by CDR3 protein, so each entry shows the most common genes and DNA. TCRdb, not the authors, supplied the V and J calls. This sample gives roughly 46,000 distinct CDR3 sequences in total; roughly 4.5% of them show up just once. In total, the top ten clones hold 0.6% to 0.85% of the sample.

The receptor comes from a pool of human donors with HIV. Recombination joined TRBV5-1 with TRBJ2-7, with the D gene not clear enough to name. The material was CD45RA+ CD4+ T cells from PBMCs, pooled from several time points, obtained from a donor given antiretroviral therapy, either interrupted or continuous. What the cell subset or site label conveys for this sample: naive CD4+ CD45RA+ CD45RO- T cells. Here the CDR3 is given as CASSFEGYYEQYF. The DNA reads as follows: TGCGCCAGCAGCTTTGAAGGGTACTACGAGCAGTACTTC. Where the CDR3 stops, the reference TRBV5-1 and TRBJ2-7 genes take over; the full variable domain is KAGVTQTPRYLIKTRGQQVTLSCSPISGHRSVSWYQQTPGQGLQFLFEYFSETQRNKGNFPGRFSGRQFSNSRSEMNVSTLELGDSALYLCASSFEGYYEQYFGPGTRLTVT.